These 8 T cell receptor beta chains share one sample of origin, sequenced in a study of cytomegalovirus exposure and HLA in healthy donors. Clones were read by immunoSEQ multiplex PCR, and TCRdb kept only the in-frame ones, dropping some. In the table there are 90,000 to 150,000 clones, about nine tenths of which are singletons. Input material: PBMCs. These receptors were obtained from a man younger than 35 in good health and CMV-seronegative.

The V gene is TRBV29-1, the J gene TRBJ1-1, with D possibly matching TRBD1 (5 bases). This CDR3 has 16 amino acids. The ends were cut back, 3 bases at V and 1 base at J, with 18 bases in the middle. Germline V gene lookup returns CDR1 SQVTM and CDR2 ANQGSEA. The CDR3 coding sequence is TGCAGCGTTGATCGTAATTCTCCAGGGCAGAACACTGAAGCTTTCTTT. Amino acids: CSVDRNSPGQNTEAFF.

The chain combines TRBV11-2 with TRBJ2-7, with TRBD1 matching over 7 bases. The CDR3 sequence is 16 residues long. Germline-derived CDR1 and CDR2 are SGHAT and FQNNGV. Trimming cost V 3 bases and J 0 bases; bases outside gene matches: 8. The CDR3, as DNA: TGTGCCAGCAGCTTGCGGCCATGGGACAGCTCCTACGAGCAGTACTTC. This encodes CASSLRPWDSSYEQYF.

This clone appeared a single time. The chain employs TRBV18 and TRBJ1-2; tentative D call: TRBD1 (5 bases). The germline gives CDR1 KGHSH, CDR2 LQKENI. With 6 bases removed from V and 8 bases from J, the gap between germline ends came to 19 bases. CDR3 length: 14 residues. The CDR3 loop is CASSDIGAPVGYTF. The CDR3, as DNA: TGTGCCAGCTCGGATATAGGGGCCCCGGTCGGCTACACCTTC.

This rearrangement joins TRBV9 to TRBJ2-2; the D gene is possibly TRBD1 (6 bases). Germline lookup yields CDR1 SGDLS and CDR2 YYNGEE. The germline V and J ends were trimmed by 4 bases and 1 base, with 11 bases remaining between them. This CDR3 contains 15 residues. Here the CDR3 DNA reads TGTGCCAGCAGCCCGTTGGGACAGAACACCGGGGAGCTGTTTTTT. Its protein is CASSPLGQNTGELFF.

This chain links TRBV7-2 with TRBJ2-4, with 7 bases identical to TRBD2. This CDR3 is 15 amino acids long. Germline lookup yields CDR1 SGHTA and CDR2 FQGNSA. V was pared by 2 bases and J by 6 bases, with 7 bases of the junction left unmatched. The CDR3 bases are TGTGCCAGCAGCTTAAGCGGGAATGTTAGAAACATTCAGTACTTC. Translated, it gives CASSLSGNVRNIQYF.

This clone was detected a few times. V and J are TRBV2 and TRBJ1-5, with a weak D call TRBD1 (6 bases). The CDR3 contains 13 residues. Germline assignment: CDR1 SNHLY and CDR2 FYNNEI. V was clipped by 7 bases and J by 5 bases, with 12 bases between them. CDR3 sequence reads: CASTVTGYQPQHF. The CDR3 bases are TGTGCCAGCACAGTCACAGGGTATCAGCCCCAGCATTTT. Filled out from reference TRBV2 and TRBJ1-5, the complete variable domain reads EPEVTQTPSHQVTQMGQEVILRCVPISNHLYFYWYRQILGQKVEFLVSFYNNEISEKSEIFDDQFSVERPDGSNFTLKIRSTKLEDSAMYFCASTVTGYQPQHFGDGTRLSIL.

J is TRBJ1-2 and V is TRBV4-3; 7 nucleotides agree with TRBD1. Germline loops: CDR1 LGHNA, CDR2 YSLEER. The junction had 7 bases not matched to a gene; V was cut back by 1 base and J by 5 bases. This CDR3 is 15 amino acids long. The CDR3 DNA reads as TGCGCCAGCAGCCAAGTCGCCGGGACAGCTTATGGCTACACCTTC. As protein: CASSQVAGTAYGYTF.

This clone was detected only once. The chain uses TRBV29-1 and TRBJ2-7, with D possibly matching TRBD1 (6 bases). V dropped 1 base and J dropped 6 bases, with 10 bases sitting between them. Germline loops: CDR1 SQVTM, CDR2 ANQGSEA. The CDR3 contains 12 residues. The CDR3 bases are TGCAGCGTTGAAGTACAGGGTTCCGAGCAGTACTTC. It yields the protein CSVEVQGSEQYF.